Presented here are 26 T cell receptor beta chains from one specimen sequenced in a study of CD8 T cells in ankylosing spondylitis. MiXCR was run by TCRdb on the 5' RACE reads, yielding one entry per CDR3 protein. The sample shows approximately 250,000 distinct CDR3 sequences, roughly 32% of them seen only once. The specimen sequenced was blood, either unsorted or a sorted T cell fraction (not recorded which). Every receptor here comes from a male donor with ankylosing spondylitis or in good health (not recorded which).

This clonotype was seen only a few times. The chain uses TRBV15 and TRBJ1-2, with 7 nucleotides matching TRBD1. The CDR3 length is 14 residues. Germline CDR1 reads LNHNV; CDR2 reads YYDKDF (reference sequence). With 5 bases clipped from V and 7 bases from J, the junction kept 10 bases outside the gene matches. In nucleotides, the CDR3 is TGTGCCACCAGCGCAGACAGGGTTGCGGGTGGCTACACCTTC. Translating it yields CATSADRVAGGYTF.

In this sample, this clonotype turned up a few times. This chain uses TRBV20-1 with TRBJ2-5; a possible D gene is TRBD1 (6 bases). Trimming shortened V by 0 bases and J by 0 bases, and 11 bases separated the two germline ends. The CDR3 loop spans 15 amino acids. Germline assignment: CDR1 DFQATT and CDR2 SNEGSKA (reference sequence). CDR3 amino acids: CSAREGAAYQETQYF. The CDR3 DNA reads as TGCAGTGCTAGAGAGGGGGCGGCGTACCAAGAGACCCAGTACTTC.

The V call is TRBV9, the J call TRBJ2-1; no reliable D call. The CDR3 is 13 residues long. Germline V gene lookup returns CDR1 SGDLS and CDR2 YYNGEE. The germline V and J ends were trimmed by 6 bases and 7 bases, with 14 bases remaining between them. For the CDR3, the DNA is TGTGCCAGCACTCCTGGGGAAAGAAATGAGCAGTTCTTC. Amino acid sequence: CASTPGERNEQFF.

This clonotype turned up a few times. The V and J genes are TRBV30 and TRBJ1-4; TRBD1 might be the D (6 bases). The CDR3 extends over 16 amino acids. Trimming left V 2 bases short and J 5 bases short, with 18 bases between. Per germline, CDR1 GTSNPN and CDR2 SVGIG (reference sequence). CDR3: CAWSPLQGWDNEKLFF. The CDR3 bases are TGTGCCTGGAGTCCACTACAGGGTTGGGACAATGAAAAACTGTTTTTT.

V and J are TRBV6-1 and TRBJ2-5, with 7 bases fitting TRBD1. The CDR3 covers 16 residues. From germline, CDR1 is MNHNS and CDR2 SASEGT. V gave up 6 bases and J gave up 2 bases; unmatched junction bases: 12. CDR3 coding DNA: TGTGCCAGCAGGCCCACCGACAGGGTGAGGCAAGAGACCCAGTACTTC. Its translation: CASRPTDRVRQETQYF.

Only a few counts were recorded for this clonotype. The CDR3 reads CAISTAGQGKYEQYF. CDR3 nucleotides: TGTGCCATCAGTACCGCGGGACAGGGAAAATACGAGCAGTACTTC. J is TRBJ2-7 and V is TRBV10-3, with TRBD1 matching 9 bases. With 5 bases clipped from V and 4 bases from J, the junction kept 9 bases outside the gene matches. Germline V gene sequence: CDR1 ENHRY, CDR2 SYGVKD. This CDR3 spans 15 amino acids.

V usage is TRBV2 and J usage is TRBJ2-1; D is undetermined. The germline V gene encodes CDR1 SNHLY and CDR2 FYNNEI. Trimming took off 6 bases at V and 7 bases at J, with 19 bases between the two ends. There are 15 residues in the CDR3. The DNA of the CDR3 is TGTGCCAGCAGCGCGACCCTCTCCCCTAGTAATGAGCAGTTCTTC. Encoded protein: CASSATLSPSNEQFF.

The V gene is TRBV27, the J gene TRBJ2-7; D is unresolved. Trimming shortened V by 5 bases and J by 0 bases, and 17 bases separated the two germline ends. Germline-derived CDR1 and CDR2 are MNHEY and SMNVEV (reference sequence). The CDR3 is 16 amino acids. The CDR3 coding sequence is TGTGCCAGCAGTAGCAGCCGCGCGGATTCCTCCTACGAGCAGTACTTC. Protein: CASSSSRADSSYEQYF.

V is TRBV10-2 and J is TRBJ2-3, with unresolved D. Looked up from germline, CDR1 is WSHSY and CDR2 is SAAADI. The V end was cut by 8 bases, the J end by 6 bases, with 15 bases between. This CDR3 is 13 amino acids long. This CDR3 reads CASALFPRDTQYF. CDR3 DNA: TGCGCCAGCGCGCTTTTTCCCCGGGATACGCAGTATTTT.

CDR3 coding DNA: TGCGCCAGCAGCCCGGCGACGCCTGGCACAGATACGCAGTATTTT. As protein: CASSPATPGTDTQYF. The genes are TRBV5-1 and TRBJ2-3; D gene ambiguous. CDR1 is SGHRS and CDR2 is YFSETQ in the germline V gene. There are 15 residues in the CDR3. V lost 4 bases to trimming and J lost 1 base, with 13 bases between them.

J is TRBJ2-3 and V is TRBV5-1; a possible D gene is TRBD1 (6 bases). Germline CDR1 and CDR2: SGHRS and YFSETQ. This CDR3 is 15 amino acids long. V lost 2 bases and J lost 1, with 11 bases in between. CDR3 in DNA: TGCGCCAGCAGCTTTGGACAGTTGGGCACAGATACGCAGTATTTT. It specifies CASSFGQLGTDTQYF.

This clonotype is deemed medium-sized. The J gene is TRBJ2-5, the V gene TRBV29-1; D ambiguous. The V end lost 3 bases, the J end lost 3 bases, and 8 bases lay between the germline ends. CDR3 length: 12 amino acids. Germline V CDR1 and CDR2: SQVTM, ANQGSEA. Written as DNA, the CDR3 is TGCAGCGTTGATTCAAACGAAGAGACCCAGTACTTC. It encodes CSVDSNEETQYF. Variable domain in full (rest from reference TRBV29-1 and TRBJ2-5): SAVISQKPSRDICQRGTSLTIQCQVDSQVTMMFWYRQQPGQSLTLIATANQGSEATYESGFVIDKFPISRPNLTFSTLTVSNMSPEDSSIYLCSVDSNEETQYFGPGTRLLVL.

V gene TRBV27 combines with J gene TRBJ2-7; 8 bases fit TRBD1. The CDR3 is made up of 15 amino acids. V shed 7 bases, J shed 4 bases, and the junction held 12 bases outside the gene matches. Germline V gene data show CDR1 as MNHEY and CDR2 as SMNVEV (reference sequence). CDR3 DNA: TGTGCCAGCACCAGTTTGGAGGACAGGGTTTACGAGCAGTACTTC. Translation gives CASTSLEDRVYEQYF.

This clonotype has a single count. The J gene is TRBJ1-5, the V gene TRBV21-1; the D segment call TRBD1 is taken from the table without a DNA check. TRBV21-1 is marked as a pseudogene. The CDR3 loop spans 19 amino acids. The CDR3, as DNA: TGTGCCAGCAGCAAAACCACGGCCCCGGCGACATATAGCAATCAGCCCCAGCATTTT. This gives the protein CASSKTTAPATYSNQPQHF.

The chain is built from TRBV12-3 or TRBV12-4 and TRBJ1-5, with D possibly being TRBD1 (5 bases). Trimming removed 3 bases from V and 4 bases from J, with 13 bases in between. This CDR3 has 15 residues. CDR3 in DNA: TGTGCCAGCAGTTTTCAGGGTTTAGTTAATCAGCCCCAGCATTTT. It translates to CASSFQGLVNQPQHF.

This chain uses TRBV4-2 with TRBJ2-1; D gene ambiguous. V gave up 1 base and J gave up 8 bases, with 3 bases separating them. Germline lookup yields CDR1 LGHNA and CDR2 YNFKEQ. The CDR3 has 11 amino acids. The CDR3: CASSQAHEQFF. CDR3 nucleotide sequence: TGTGCCAGCAGCCAAGCGCATGAGCAGTTCTTC.

This clonotype was detected only a few times. V is TRBV5-1 and J is TRBJ2-5, with D tentatively TRBD1 or TRBD2 (5 bases each). Germline V gives CDR1 SGHRS, CDR2 YFSETQ. V lost 4 bases, J lost 5 bases, and 18 bases lay in between. The CDR3 extends over 15 amino acids. The CDR3: CASSSRDPSRETQYF. In DNA, the CDR3 is TGCGCCAGCAGCAGCCGGGACCCCTCTCGGGAGACCCAGTACTTC.

The genes are TRBV7-6 and TRBJ2-3, with D perhaps TRBD2 (6 bases). From germline, CDR1 is SGHVS and CDR2 FNYEAQ. This CDR3 contains 15 residues. Between the trimmed V and J ends, which lost 4 bases and 1 base, there was a span of 12 bases. CDR3 sequence reads: CASSYNLAGTDTQYF. In DNA form, the CDR3 reads TGTGCCAGCAGCTACAATTTAGCGGGCACAGATACGCAGTATTTT.

The chain couples TRBV5-1 to TRBJ1-3; no firm D call. CDR1 is SGHRS and CDR2 is YFSETQ in the germline V gene. The V end was cut by 0 bases, the J end by 8 bases, with 9 bases between. The CDR3 contains 13 residues. CDR3 loop: CASSLVGGDTIYF. In DNA form, the CDR3 reads TGCGCCAGCAGCTTGGTCGGTGGGGACACCATATATTTT.

This clonotype was counted at least ten times. V gene TRBV10-3 combines with J gene TRBJ2-5, with no clear D. Trimming cost V 3 bases and J 2 bases, with 7 bases left between them. The germline gives CDR1 ENHRY, CDR2 SYGVKD. The CDR3 is 13 residues long. The CDR3 nucleotides are TGTGCCATCAGTGACTACCTTCAAGAGACCCAGTACTTC. Residues: CAISDYLQETQYF.

The chain joins TRBV20-1 to TRBJ2-3, with D perhaps matching TRBD1 (6 bases). Germline V lookup: CDR1 DFQATT, CDR2 SNEGSKA (reference sequence). The CDR3 covers 17 residues. V lost 4 bases to trimming and J lost 0 bases, with 20 bases between them. CDR3: CSANKDWTATSTDTQYF. DNA of the CDR3: TGCAGTGCTAACAAAGACTGGACAGCTACTAGCACAGATACGCAGTATTTT.

In this sample, this clonotype turned up a few times. Here the CDR3 reads CAISEVRDLGDEQFF. The CDR3, as DNA: TGTGCCATCAGTGAGGTCCGGGACTTAGGCGATGAGCAGTTCTTC. The chain is built from TRBV10-3 and TRBJ2-1; D is possibly TRBD2 (6 bases). The germline gives CDR1 ENHRY, CDR2 SYGVKD. Trimming removed 2 bases from V and 8 bases from J, with 16 bases in between. The CDR3 consists of 15 residues.

This clonotype showed up just a few times. The rearrangement links TRBV7-8 to TRBJ1-5, with D tentatively TRBD1 (6 bases). Germline CDR1 is SGHVS and CDR2 is FQNEAQ. The CDR3 runs 15 residues. Trimming cost V 3 bases and J 3 bases, with 12 bases left between them. The CDR3 protein is CASSFRGADNQPQHF. CDR3 nucleotides: TGTGCCAGCAGCTTCCGGGGGGCCGACAATCAGCCCCAGCATTTT.

The chain joins TRBV6-6 to TRBJ2-7, with D tentatively TRBD1 or TRBD2 (5 bases each). CDR1 is MNHNY, CDR2 SVGAGI, per germline (reference sequence). This CDR3 is built from 13 residues. V was pared by 6 bases and J by 0 bases, with 9 bases between. The CDR3 loop reads CASRVRGSYEQYF. The CDR3, as DNA: TGTGCCAGCAGGGTGAGGGGCTCCTACGAGCAGTACTTC.

This clonotype is a singleton in its sample. This sequence joins TRBV20-1 and TRBJ2-5; TRBD1 aligns across 7 bases. The ends lost 6 bases at V and 4 bases at J; junction bases unmatched: 11. Germline assignment: CDR1 DFQATT and CDR2 SNEGSKA (reference sequence). This CDR3 spans 14 amino acids. The CDR3 is CSALSRQGGETQYF. As DNA, the CDR3 is TGCAGTGCCCTTAGTCGACAGGGCGGAGAGACCCAGTACTTC.

The V call is TRBV7-8, the J call TRBJ2-1; TRBD2 is a possible D gene (6 bases). This CDR3 comprises 15 residues. The V gene lost 2 bases and the J gene lost 9 bases, with 17 bases spanning the gap. The germline CDR1 and CDR2 sequences are SGHVS and FQNEAQ. The CDR3 bases are TGTGCCAGCAGCTTATTGTTTACTAGCCTCAGTGAGCAGTTCTTC. It encodes CASSLLFTSLSEQFF.